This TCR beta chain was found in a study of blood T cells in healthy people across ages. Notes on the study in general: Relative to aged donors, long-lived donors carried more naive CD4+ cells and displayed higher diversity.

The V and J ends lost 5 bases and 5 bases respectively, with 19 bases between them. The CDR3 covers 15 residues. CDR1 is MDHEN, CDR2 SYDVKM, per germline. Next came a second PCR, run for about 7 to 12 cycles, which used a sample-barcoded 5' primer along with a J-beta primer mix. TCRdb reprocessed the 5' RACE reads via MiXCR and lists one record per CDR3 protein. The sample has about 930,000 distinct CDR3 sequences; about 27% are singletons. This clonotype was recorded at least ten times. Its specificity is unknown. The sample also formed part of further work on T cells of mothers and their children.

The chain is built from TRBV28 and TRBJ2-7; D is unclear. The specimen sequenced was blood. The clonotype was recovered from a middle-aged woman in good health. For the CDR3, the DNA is TGTGCCAGCAGTCTCCCAATCAAAGAACCCCACGAGCAGTACTTC. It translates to CASSLPIKEPHEQYF.